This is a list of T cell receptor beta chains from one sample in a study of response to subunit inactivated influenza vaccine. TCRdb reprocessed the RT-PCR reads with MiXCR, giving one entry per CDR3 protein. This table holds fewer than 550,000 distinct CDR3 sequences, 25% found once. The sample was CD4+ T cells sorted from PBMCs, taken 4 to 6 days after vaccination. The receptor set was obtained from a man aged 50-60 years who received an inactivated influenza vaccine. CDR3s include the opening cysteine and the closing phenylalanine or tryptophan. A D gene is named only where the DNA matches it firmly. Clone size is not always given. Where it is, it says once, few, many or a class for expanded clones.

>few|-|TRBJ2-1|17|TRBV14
CASSQDRQRGPYNEQFF
TGTGCCAGCAGCCAAGATCGGCAGAGGGGCCCCTACAATGAGCAGTTCTTC
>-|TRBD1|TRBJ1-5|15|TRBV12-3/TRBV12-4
CASRTGQGNNQPQHF
TGTGCCAGCAGAACCGGACAGGGAAACAATCAGCCCCAGCATTTT
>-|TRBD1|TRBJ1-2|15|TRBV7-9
CASSPGQAFTYGYTF
TGTGCCAGCAGCCCTGGACAGGCGTTTACCTATGGCTACACCTTC
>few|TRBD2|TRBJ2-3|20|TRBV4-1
CASSQAGLAGGDSSTDTQYF
TGCGCCAGCAGCCAAGCCGGACTAGCGGGGGGGGACTCAAGCACAGATACGCAGTATTTT
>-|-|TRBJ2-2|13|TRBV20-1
CSASGPQTGELFF
TGCAGTGCTAGTGGTCCTCAGACCGGGGAGCTGTTTTTT
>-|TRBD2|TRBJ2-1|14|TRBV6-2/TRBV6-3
CASGGLAAYNEQFF
TGTGCCAGTGGGGGACTAGCGGCCTACAATGAGCAGTTCTTC
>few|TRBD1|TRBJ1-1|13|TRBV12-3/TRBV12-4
CASSPGQGTRAFF
TGTGCCAGCAGTCCGGGACAGGGAACTCGGGCTTTCTTT
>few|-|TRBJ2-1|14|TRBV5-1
CASSLVGGNNEQFF
TGCGCCAGCAGCTTGGTCGGCGGAAACAATGAGCAGTTCTTC
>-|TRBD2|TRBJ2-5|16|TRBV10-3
CATRTAGTSGGETQYF
TGTGCCACCCGGACCGCCGGGACTAGCGGGGGCGAGACCCAGTACTTC
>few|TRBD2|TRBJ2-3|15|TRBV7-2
CASSPFGLGTDTQYF
TGTGCCAGCAGCCCCTTCGGACTAGGCACAGATACGCAGTATTTT
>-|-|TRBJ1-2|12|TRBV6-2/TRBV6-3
CASGIGSYGYTF
TGTGCCAGCGGAATCGGCAGCTATGGCTACACCTTC
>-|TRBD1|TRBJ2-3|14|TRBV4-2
CASSPDRYTDTQYF
TGTGCCAGCAGCCCGGACAGGTACACAGATACGCAGTATTTT
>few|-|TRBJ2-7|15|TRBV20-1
CSAQRAVQGTYEQYF
TGCAGTGCCCAAAGAGCTGTGCAGGGAACCTACGAGCAGTACTTC
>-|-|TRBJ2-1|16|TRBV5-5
CASSFTIIGSYNEHFF
TGTGCCAGCAGCTTCACTATCATCGGCTCCTACAATGAGCACTTCTTC
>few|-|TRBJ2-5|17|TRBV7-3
CASSLSSPGMKQETQYF
TGTGCCAGCAGCTTATCGAGTCCAGGGATGAAACAAGAGACCCAGTACTTC
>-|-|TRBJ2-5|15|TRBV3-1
CASSQVLGWTETQYF
TGTGCCAGCAGCCAAGTTCTGGGGTGGACAGAGACCCAGTACTTC
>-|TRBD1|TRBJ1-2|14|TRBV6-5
CASSSRGRDYGYTF
TGTGCCAGCAGTTCCAGGGGGCGCGACTATGGCTACACCTTC
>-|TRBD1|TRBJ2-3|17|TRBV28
CASTGTGGFRITDTQYF
TGTGCCAGCACCGGGACAGGGGGCTTTAGAATCACAGATACGCAGTATTTT
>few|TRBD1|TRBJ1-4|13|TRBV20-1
CSAMTGGGEKLFF
TGCAGTGCAATGACAGGGGGCGGTGAAAAACTGTTTTTT
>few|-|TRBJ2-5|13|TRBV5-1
CASSHGHPATQYF
TGCGCCAGCAGCCACGGACACCCAGCGACCCAGTACTTC
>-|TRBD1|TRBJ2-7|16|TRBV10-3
CAISETPGTGIYEQYF
TGTGCCATCAGTGAGACTCCCGGGACAGGAATCTACGAGCAGTACTTC
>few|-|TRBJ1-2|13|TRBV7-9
CAGHGGANYGYTF
TGTGCCGGACATGGGGGAGCTAACTATGGCTACACCTTC
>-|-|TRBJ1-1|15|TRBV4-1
CASSAPGTLNTEAFF
TGCGCCAGCAGCGCTCCGGGGACATTGAACACTGAAGCTTTCTTT
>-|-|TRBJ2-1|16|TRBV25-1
CASSDSGPLSYNEQFF
TGTGCCAGCAGTGACTCAGGGCCCCTCTCCTACAATGAGCAGTTCTTC
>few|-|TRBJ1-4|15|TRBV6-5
CASSYLLRPNEKLFF
TGTGCCAGCAGTTACCTTCTCCGGCCTAATGAAAAACTGTTTTTT
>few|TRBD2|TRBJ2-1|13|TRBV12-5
CASGKGLANEQFF
TGTGCTAGTGGTAAGGGACTAGCGAATGAGCAGTTCTTC
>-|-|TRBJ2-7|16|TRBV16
CASSHPTGEGSYEQYF
TGTGCCAGCAGCCACCCGACAGGGGAGGGCTCCTACGAGCAGTACTTC
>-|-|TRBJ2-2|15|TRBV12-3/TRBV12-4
CASSPLEGNTGELFF
TGTGCCAGCAGCCCCTTGGAAGGGAACACCGGGGAGCTGTTTTTT
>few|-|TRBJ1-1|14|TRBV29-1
CSVEHGTQNTEAFF
TGCAGCGTTGAACACGGGACCCAAAACACTGAAGCTTTCTTT
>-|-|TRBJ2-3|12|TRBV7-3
CASSLKLRTQYF
TGTGCCAGCAGCCTAAAACTGCGAACGCAGTATTTT
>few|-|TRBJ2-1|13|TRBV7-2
CASSLGNRKEQFF
TGTGCCAGCAGCTTAGGTAACAGAAAGGAGCAGTTCTTC
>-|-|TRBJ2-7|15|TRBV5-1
CASSLAGYTSYEQYF
TGCGCCAGCAGCTTGGCAGGCTACACCTCCTACGAGCAGTACTTC
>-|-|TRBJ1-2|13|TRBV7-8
CASILAPGDGYTF
TGTGCCAGCATCTTAGCGCCGGGGGATGGCTACACCTTC
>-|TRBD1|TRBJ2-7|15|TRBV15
CATSRDQTGLDEQYF
TGTGCCACCAGCAGAGATCAGACAGGGCTCGACGAGCAGTACTTC
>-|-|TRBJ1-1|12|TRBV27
CASRKRSTEAFF
TGTGCCAGCAGGAAGAGATCCACTGAAGCTTTCTTT
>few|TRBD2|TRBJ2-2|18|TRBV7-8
CASSFGRTSGANTGELFF
TGTGCCAGCAGCTTCGGCCGGACTAGCGGAGCTAACACCGGGGAGCTGTTTTTT
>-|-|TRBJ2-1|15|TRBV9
CASSVEGRPYNEQFF
TGTGCCAGCAGCGTAGAAGGACGCCCCTACAATGAGCAGTTCTTC
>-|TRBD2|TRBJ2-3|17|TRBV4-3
CASSQDRLAGLEDTQYF
TGCGCCAGCAGCCAAGATCGGCTAGCGGGATTGGAAGATACGCAGTATTTT
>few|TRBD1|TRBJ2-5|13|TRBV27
CASRDRVEETQYF
TGTGCCAGCAGGGACAGGGTAGAAGAGACCCAGTACTTC
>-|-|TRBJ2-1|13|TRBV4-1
CASSQRTRNEQFF
TGCGCCAGCAGCCAGCGAACGCGCAATGAGCAGTTCTTC
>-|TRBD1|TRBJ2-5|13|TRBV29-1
CSVDRVGEETQYF
TGCAGCGTGGACAGGGTGGGTGAAGAGACCCAGTACTTC
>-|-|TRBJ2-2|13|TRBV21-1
CASRQGGVGELFF
TGTGCCAGCAGACAGGGGGGTGTCGGGGAGCTGTTTTTT
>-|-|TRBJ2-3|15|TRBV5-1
CASSLVVGGPDTQYF
TGCGCCAGCAGCTTGGTGGTGGGGGGCCCAGATACGCAGTATTTT
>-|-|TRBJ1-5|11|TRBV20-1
CSAGQTRLQHF
TGCAGTGCTGGTCAGACCCGTCTCCAGCATTTT
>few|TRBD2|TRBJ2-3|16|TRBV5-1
CASSSISGRDTDTQYF
TGCGCCAGCAGCTCAATTAGCGGGAGGGACACAGATACGCAGTATTTT
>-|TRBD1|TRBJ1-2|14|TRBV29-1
CSAGPGTGIHGYTF
TGCAGCGCAGGTCCCGGGACAGGGATTCATGGCTACACCTTC
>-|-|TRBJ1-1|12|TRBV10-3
CAISVQGEEAFF
TGTGCCATCAGTGTACAGGGTGAAGAGGCTTTCTTT
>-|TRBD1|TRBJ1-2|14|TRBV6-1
CASRPTGGGYGYTF
TGTGCCAGCAGGCCGACAGGGGGCGGCTATGGCTACACCTTC
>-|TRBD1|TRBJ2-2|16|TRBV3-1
CASRQAGTVNTGELFF
TGTGCCAGCAGACAAGCCGGGACAGTAAACACCGGGGAGCTGTTTTTT
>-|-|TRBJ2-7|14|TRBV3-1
CASSQFRDTYEQYF
TGTGCCAGCAGCCAGTTCCGGGACACTTACGAGCAGTACTTC
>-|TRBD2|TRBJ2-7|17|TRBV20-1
CSAREPTSGHSAYEQYF
TGCAGTGCTCGAGAACCAACTAGCGGTCATTCTGCCTACGAGCAGTACTTC
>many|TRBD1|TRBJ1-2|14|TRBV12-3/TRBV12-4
CASSLGGQNYGYTF
TGTGCCAGCAGCTTAGGGGGACAGAACTATGGCTACACCTTC
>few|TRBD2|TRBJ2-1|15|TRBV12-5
CASGWAAGRYNEQFF
TGTGCTAGTGGGTGGGCAGCGGGACGATACAATGAGCAGTTCTTC
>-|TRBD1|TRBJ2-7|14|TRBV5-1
CASSLEGAGDEQYF
TGCGCCAGCAGCTTGGAGGGGGCCGGTGACGAGCAGTACTTC